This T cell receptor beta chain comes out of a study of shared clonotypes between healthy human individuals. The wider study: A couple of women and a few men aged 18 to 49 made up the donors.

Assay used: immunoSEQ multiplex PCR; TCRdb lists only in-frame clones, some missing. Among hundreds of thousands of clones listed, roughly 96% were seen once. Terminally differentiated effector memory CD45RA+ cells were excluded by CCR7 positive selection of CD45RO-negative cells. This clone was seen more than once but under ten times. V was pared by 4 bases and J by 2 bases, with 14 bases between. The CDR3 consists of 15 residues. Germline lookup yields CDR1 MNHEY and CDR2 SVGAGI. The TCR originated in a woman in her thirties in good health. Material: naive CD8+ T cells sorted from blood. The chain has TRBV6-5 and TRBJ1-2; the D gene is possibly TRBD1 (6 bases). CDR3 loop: CASSLTGMLNYGYTF. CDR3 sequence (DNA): TGTGCCAGCAGTTTAACAGGGATGTTGAACTATGGCTACACCTTC.